This T cell receptor beta chain was recovered during a study of Ad26.COV2.S vaccination and SARS-CoV-2 variants. Study outcomes and limitations: Comparable non-spike TCR breadth was observed in vaccine and placebo recipients.

Treatment indicated: over 15 received Ad26.COV2.S at low or high dose, single or two shots; about 5 received placebo; per-sample allocation not given. Repertoires come from day 63 after the first vaccine or placebo injection. Regarding this clone: The antigen is undetermined.

Libraries were prepared by immunoSEQ multiplex PCR; TCRdb keeps only in-frame clonotypes and omits some of them. The data hold about 480,000 clones, with roughly 85% observed a single time. Trimming took 6 bases from V and 9 from J; bases not matched to a gene: 8. The CDR3 is made up of 14 amino acids. CDR1 is MDHEN and CDR2 is SYDVKM in the germline V gene. The V call is TRBV28, the J call TRBJ2-1; TRBD2 matches 10 bases. This receptor was taken from a person between 18 and 60 years old who received the Ad26.COV2.S COVID-19 vaccine or a placebo. The starting material was peripheral blood, obtained in a trial of Ad26.COV2.S vaccine versus placebo. The CDR3 sequence: CASSLHLAGVEQFF. CDR3 DNA: TGTGCCAGCAGCCTCCACCTAGCGGGAGTTGAGCAGTTCTTC.